This TCR beta chain was captured by sequencing in a study of cytotoxic CD8 clonotypes in ibrutinib-treated CLL. As for the study in general: Sequencing produced an average of roughly 230,000 productive templates and more than 90,000 productive rearrangements per sample. Study outcomes and limitations: Clonality, elevated at ibrutinib response, dropped back toward baseline at progression. Treatment left the uncommon public clonotypes either contracted or stable in frequency. Sampling schedules were unmatched across sustained-remission and progressing patients.

A word on this clone: Its matching antigen is unknown.

CDR3 length equals 15 residues. CDR1 is SQVTM and CDR2 is ANQGSEA in the germline V gene. The V segment lost 4 bases and the J segment 3 bases; nucleotides outside the gene matches: 3. Sequencing was performed with immunoSEQ multiplex PCR; in TCRdb, only in-frame clones are kept and a portion is missing. This table holds 250,000 or so clones, 60% to 75% found once. The source material was PBMCs, sampled after 24 months of ibrutinib treatment. This clonotype was obtained from a human donor with chronic lymphocytic leukemia. This sequence joins TRBV29-1 and TRBJ2-3, with 14 bases identical to TRBD2. As DNA, the CDR3 is TGCAGCGTTGGCGGACTAGCGGGAGGAACAGATACGCAGTATTTT. Its protein is CSVGGLAGGTDTQYF.